Presented here are 26 T cell receptor beta chains from one specimen sequenced in a study of T cell responses to AZD1222 COVID-19 vaccine (dated by TCRdb to the early 2020s). The time point label corresponds to: baseline before first vaccination. Library method: the immunoSEQ multiplex PCR assay. TCRdb mirrors the immuneACCESS table, restricted to in-frame sequences. Some clones are absent from its copies; in checked studies, under half trace to an unresolved V gene, and the reason for the others is unknown. The sample yields around 67,000 clones; less than 90% were counted once. The leading ten clones occupy about 20% of the sample. Sequencing used peripheral blood, obtained on day 0 of AZD1222 vaccination. These receptors all stem from an adult in good health.

The J gene is TRBJ2-7, the V gene TRBV5-1; 9 nucleotides match TRBD2. The J segment lost 4 bases and the V segment lost 4 bases, leaving 6 bases of the junction unmatched. The CDR3 is made up of 14 amino acids. The germline gives CDR1 SGHRS, CDR2 YFSETQ. The CDR3 DNA is TGCGCCAGCAGCCTCGGGACTAGCAGATACGAGCAGTACTTC. Its translation is CASSLGTSRYEQYF.

CDR3 amino acids: CAWSLGQGYTEAFF. DNA of the CDR3: TGTGCCTGGAGTTTGGGGCAGGGCTACACTGAAGCTTTCTTT. The rearrangement links TRBV30 to TRBJ1-1; the D gene is possibly TRBD1 (5 bases). With 2 bases removed from V and 3 bases from J, the gap between germline ends came to 13 bases. The CDR3 extends over 14 amino acids. In germline, CDR1 is GTSNPN, CDR2 SVGIG (reference sequence).

The rearrangement links TRBV6-2 or TRBV6-3 to TRBJ1-1; maybe TRBD1 (5 bases). The germline V gene has CDR1 MNHEY and CDR2 SVGEGT. Trimming left V 7 bases short and J 1 base short, with 16 bases between. The CDR3 length is 15 residues. CDR3 sequence reads: CASTPRGRTNTEAFF. The DNA of the CDR3 is TGTGCCAGCACCCCCCGGGGACGAACGAACACTGAAGCTTTCTTT.

The rearrangement joins TRBV10-3 to TRBJ1-1; tentatively, D is TRBD1 (6 bases). Trimming took off 6 bases at V and 0 bases at J, with 11 bases between the two ends. The CDR3 consists of 14 residues. Per the germline V gene, CDR1 is ENHRY and CDR2 is SYGVKD. CDR3: CAIRPRTVNTEAFF. Here the CDR3 DNA reads TGTGCCATCAGACCCAGGACAGTGAACACTGAAGCTTTCTTT.

The V call is TRBV18, the J call TRBJ1-6, with no clear D. Germline loops: CDR1 KGHSH, CDR2 LQKENI. V dropped 2 bases and J dropped 7 bases, with 9 bases sitting between them. There are 14 residues in the CDR3. In DNA, the CDR3 is TGTGCCAGCTCACCAGGGGTGGAGAATTCACCCCTCCACTTT. Translating gives CASSPGVENSPLHF.

This clone was seen just once. The rearrangement links TRBV27 to TRBJ1-5, with TRBD1 as a possible D gene (6 bases). V lost 2 bases, J lost 2 bases, and 10 bases lay in between. CDR1 and CDR2 (germline): MNHEY, SMNVEV (reference sequence). This CDR3 is 15 amino acids long. CDR3 sequence: CASSLIQGGNQPQHF. CDR3 nucleotides: TGTGCCAGCAGTTTAATACAGGGAGGCAATCAGCCCCAGCATTTT.

The chain carries TRBV6-2 or TRBV6-3 and TRBJ1-5, with unresolved D. Trimming pared 5 bases from V and 6 bases from J, leaving 11 bases between. The CDR3 has 13 residues. CDR1 and CDR2 from the germline V gene are MNHEY and SVGEGT. CDR3 DNA sequence: TGTGCCAGCAGTGTGGACGGCATTCAGCCCCAGCATTTT. Translating it yields CASSVDGIQPQHF.

V gene TRBV7-8 combines with J gene TRBJ1-1, with 7 positions matching TRBD1. CDR3 length: 15 residues. V trimming: 5 bases; J trimming: 0 bases; junction bases outside the gene matches: 6. Germline-derived CDR1 and CDR2 are SGHVS and FQNEAQ. CDR3 in DNA: TGTGCCAGCAGCGTAGACAGGGTGGTGAACACTGAAGCTTTCTTT. Translating gives CASSVDRVVNTEAFF.

J is TRBJ2-5 and V is TRBV5-6, with unresolved D. The CDR3 length is 14 residues. The V gene's germline CDR1 is SGHDT and CDR2 YYEEEE. V was clipped by 1 base and J by 0 bases, with 7 bases between them. The CDR3 region has the DNA TGTGCCAGCAGCTTGTCGGTGTACCAAGAGACCCAGTACTTC. Translating gives CASSLSVYQETQYF.

This chain joins TRBV30 and TRBJ1-1, with a tentative D call TRBD1 (6 bases). Trimming pared 2 bases from V and 0 bases from J, leaving 10 bases between. From germline, CDR1 is GTSNPN and CDR2 SVGIG (reference sequence). The CDR3 covers 14 residues. CDR3 DNA sequence: TGTGCCTGGAGTTCCAGGGGCATGAACACTGAAGCTTTCTTT. Translating it yields CAWSSRGMNTEAFF.

The chain employs TRBV7-8 and TRBJ2-1; no definite D call. The CDR3 has 11 residues. The V end was cut by 5 bases, the J end by 7 bases, with 6 bases between. Germline lookup yields CDR1 SGHVS and CDR2 FQNEAQ. CDR3 bases: TGTGCCAGCAGCCAGCCAAATGAGCAGTTCTTC. Translating it yields CASSQPNEQFF.

This clone was found a few times. The gene calls are TRBV12-5 and TRBJ2-5, with no clear D. The CDR3 contains 11 residues. Trimming removed 1 base from V and 5 bases from J, with 2 bases in between. Germline loops: CDR1 LGHNT, CDR2 FRNRAP. CDR3 sequence: CASGLGETQYF. CDR3 coding DNA: TGTGCTAGTGGTTTGGGTGAGACCCAGTACTTC.

CDR3 DNA: TGTGCCAGCAGCCTTCAGACAGGGACCAAAAACATTCAGTACTTC. It is translated as CASSLQTGTKNIQYF. This sequence joins TRBV3-1 (or the pseudogene TRBV3-2) and TRBJ2-4; 7 positions agree with TRBD1. After removal of 4 bases from V and 2 bases from J, the junction contained 5 bases not matched to a gene. The germline CDR1 and CDR2 sequences are LGHDT and YNNKEL (reference sequence). The CDR3 runs to 15 residues.

The chain combines TRBV4-2 with TRBJ2-7, with 7 bases matching TRBD2. Germline V gene data show CDR1 as LGHNA and CDR2 as YNFKEQ. V lost 1 base, J lost 6 bases, and 9 bases stayed unmatched. The CDR3 is made up of 15 amino acids. CDR3 DNA sequence: TGTGCCAGCAGCCAAGCGGCGGGGGTGTTAAGCGAGCAGTACTTC. Translated, it gives CASSQAAGVLSEQYF.

About this clone itself: Its ends do not fully match the called genes, so a read error is possible. This chain's CDR3 is CAWTSGTETQYF. In nucleotides, the CDR3 is TGTGCCTGGACCTCTGGGACAGAGACCCAATACTTC. The rearrangement uses TRBV30 and TRBJ2-5, with 7 bases fitting TRBD1. There are 12 residues in the CDR3. Germline-derived CDR1 and CDR2 are GTSNPN and SVGIG (reference sequence).

The gene calls are TRBV19 and TRBJ2-1, with D unresolved. The CDR3 runs 13 residues. The germline gives CDR1 LNHDA, CDR2 SQIVND (reference sequence). Between the trimmed V and J ends, which lost 3 bases and 10 bases, there was a span of 13 bases. The CDR3 DNA reads TGTGCCAGTAGTATTAGCCGCAATAGCGAGCAGTTCTTC. This translates into CASSISRNSEQFF.

V and J are TRBV6-4 and TRBJ1-2; D gene uncertain. The CDR3 is 14 amino acids. Deletions cut 8 bases from V and 5 bases from J, with 18 bases between. The germline V gene has CDR1 MRHNA and CDR2 SNTAGT. The CDR3 DNA is TGTGCCAGCGCACCGGGTCCTACCTTTTATGGCTACACCTTC. This gives the protein CASAPGPTFYGYTF.

The chain has TRBV5-1 and TRBJ2-7; D may be TRBD2 (5 bases). V lost 1 base and J lost 3, with 8 bases in between. Germline loops: CDR1 SGHRS, CDR2 YFSETQ. The length of the CDR3 is 13 residues. The DNA of the CDR3 is TGCGCCAGCAGCTTGTCCGGGAACTACGAGCAGTACTTC. Amino acid sequence: CASSLSGNYEQYF.

The chain joins TRBV5-1 to TRBJ2-2; no firm D call. The CDR3 runs 16 residues. The germline gives CDR1 SGHRS, CDR2 YFSETQ. Trimming stripped 0 bases from V and 4 bases from J, with 13 bases between. CDR3 loop: CASSLADPLITGELFF. CDR3 DNA sequence: TGCGCCAGCAGCTTGGCCGACCCTCTAATCACCGGGGAGCTGTTTTTT.

This clone was seen more than once but under ten times. J is TRBJ2-5 and V is TRBV6-6; no definite D call. The germline V gene has CDR1 MNHNY and CDR2 SVGAGI (reference sequence). Trimming pared 6 bases from V and 2 bases from J, leaving 4 bases between. CDR3 size: 11 residues. CDR3 sequence: CASSRQETQYF. CDR3 in DNA: TGTGCCAGCAGCCGGCAAGAGACCCAGTACTTC.

This clone is classed as medium-sized (0.01 to 0.1%). This chain joins TRBV24-1 and TRBJ2-1, with 12 bases lining up with TRBD2. The CDR3 runs 18 residues. With 3 bases clipped from V and 6 bases from J, the junction kept 11 bases outside the gene matches. Germline V CDR1 and CDR2: KGHDR, SFDVKD. DNA for the CDR3: TGTGCCACCAGTGATCCCCGGACTAGCGGGGCTCCAACCAATGAGCAGTTCTTC. Its translation is CATSDPRTSGAPTNEQFF.

V and J are TRBV7-6 and TRBJ2-1; D unclear. The CDR3 contains 15 residues. Germline CDR1 reads SGHVS; CDR2 reads FNYEAQ. Trimming removed 1 base at V and 4 bases at J, with 11 bases between. The CDR3 sequence: CASSLGPILYNEQFF. The CDR3 DNA is TGTGCCAGCAGCTTAGGGCCGATTCTATACAATGAGCAGTTCTTC.

The V and J genes are TRBV9 and TRBJ2-2; 9 bases align to TRBD1. V lost 0 bases and J lost 7; bases outside the gene matches: 7. Germline loops: CDR1 SGDLS, CDR2 YYNGEE. CDR3 length: 16 amino acids. CDR3 sequence (DNA): TGTGCCAGCAGCGTAGACAGGGGGCATATTGGCGGGGAGCTGTTTTTT. Translating gives CASSVDRGHIGGELFF.

The chain's CDR3 is CASFQAGASGNTIYF. The CDR3 DNA follows: TGTGCCAGTTTCCAGGCGGGTGCCTCTGGAAACACCATATATTTT. V and J are TRBV19 and TRBJ1-3, with no clear D. The V gene lost 8 bases and the J gene lost 0 bases, with 14 bases spanning the gap. The V gene's germline CDR1 is LNHDA and CDR2 SQIVND (reference sequence). The CDR3 runs to 15 residues.

The CDR3 bases are TGTGCCAGCAGGAAACAGGGCTACGAGCAGTACTTC. Protein sequence: CASRKQGYEQYF. The chain links TRBV6-5 to TRBJ2-7; a possible D gene is TRBD1 (6 bases). Trimming stripped 6 bases from V and 3 bases from J, with 9 bases between. Germline loops: CDR1 MNHEY, CDR2 SVGAGI. The CDR3 loop spans 12 amino acids.

V and J are TRBV19 and TRBJ2-7; TRBD1 or TRBD2 may be the D gene (6 bases each). V was pared by 8 bases and J by 5 bases, with 10 bases between. This CDR3 is built from 11 residues. Germline V CDR1 and CDR2: LNHDA, SQIVND (reference sequence). CDR3 protein: CASLGGHEQYF. Written as DNA, the CDR3 is TGTGCCAGTCTCGGGGGCCACGAGCAGTACTTC.